This TCR beta chain was captured in a study of CD8 T cells in Susac syndrome. Notes on the study in general: The study recognized that the number of individuals in its TCR sequencing and HLA analysis was relatively small.

Germline CDR1 LGHNA, CDR2 YSLEER. V gave up 3 bases and J gave up 7 bases; unmatched junction bases: 7. The CDR3 is 15 amino acids. Concerning this clonotype: Its antigen is as yet unknown.

RNA totalling roughly 0.5 to 1 ug underwent reverse transcription with random hexamers. TCRdb passed the immunoSEQ multiplex PCR reads through MiXCR, listing each CDR3 protein once. There are around 130,000 distinct CDR3 sequences in the sample; around 96% occur only once, and over 0.1% lies in the top ten. Sample: CD4+ T cells from PBMCs. V and J are TRBV4-3 and TRBJ2-1; 9 nucleotides agree with TRBD2. The sequence came from a human donor with multiple sclerosis. The DNA for the CDR3 is TGCGCCAGCAGCCAGGGGCGGGGGGGTAGGAATGAGCAGTTCTTC. Amino acids: CASSQGRGGRNEQFF.